This T cell receptor (beta chain) was obtained from a study of T cell responses to AZD1222 COVID-19 vaccine. The V and J ends lost 5 bases and 4 bases respectively, with 14 bases between them. Germline assignment: CDR1 LNHDA and CDR2 SQIVND (reference sequence). The CDR3 sequence is 14 residues long. The data were produced by immunoSEQ multiplex PCR, yet TCRdb's version contains in-frame clones alone and is incomplete. The table shows 110,000 to 150,000 clones, with approximately 90% occurring only once. The receptor comes from an adult who received the AZD1222 COVID-19 vaccine. The V gene is TRBV19, the J gene TRBJ1-1, with D possibly being TRBD1 (5 bases). This specimen was peripheral blood, taken 28 days after the second AZD1222 dose. For the CDR3, the DNA is TGTGCCAGTAGTCGCAGGGATGGTTTCACTGAAGCTTTCTTT. Amino acids: CASSRRDGFTEAFF.